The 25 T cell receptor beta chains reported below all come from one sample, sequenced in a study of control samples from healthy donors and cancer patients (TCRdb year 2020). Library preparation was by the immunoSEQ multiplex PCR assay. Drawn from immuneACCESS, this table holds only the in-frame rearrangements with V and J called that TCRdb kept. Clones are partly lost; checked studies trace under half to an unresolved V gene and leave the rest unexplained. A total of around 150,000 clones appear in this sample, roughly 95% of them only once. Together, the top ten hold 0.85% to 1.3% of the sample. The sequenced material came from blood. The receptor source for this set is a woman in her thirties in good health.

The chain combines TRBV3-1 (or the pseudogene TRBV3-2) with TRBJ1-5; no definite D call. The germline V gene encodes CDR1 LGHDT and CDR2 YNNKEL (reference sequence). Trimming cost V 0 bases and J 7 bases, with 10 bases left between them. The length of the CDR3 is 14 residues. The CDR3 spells CASSQDQGSQPQHF. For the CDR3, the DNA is TGTGCCAGCAGCCAAGATCAAGGGAGCCAGCCCCAGCATTTT.

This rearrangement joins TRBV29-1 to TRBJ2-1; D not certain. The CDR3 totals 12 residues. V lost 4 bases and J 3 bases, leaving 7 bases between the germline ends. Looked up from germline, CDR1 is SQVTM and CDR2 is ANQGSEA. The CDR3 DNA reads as TGCAGCGTTGGCCCTTTCTACAATGAGCAGTTCTTC. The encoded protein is CSVGPFYNEQFF.

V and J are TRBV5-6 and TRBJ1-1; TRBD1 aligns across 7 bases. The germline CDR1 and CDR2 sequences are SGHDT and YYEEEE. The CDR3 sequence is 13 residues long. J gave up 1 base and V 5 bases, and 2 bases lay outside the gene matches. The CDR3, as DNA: TGTGCCAGCAGTTGGGACAGGAACACTGAAGCTTTCTTT. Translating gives CASSWDRNTEAFF.

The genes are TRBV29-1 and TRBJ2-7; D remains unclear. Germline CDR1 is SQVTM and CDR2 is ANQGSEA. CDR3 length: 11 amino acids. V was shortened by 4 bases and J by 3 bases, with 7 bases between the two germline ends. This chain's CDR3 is CSVVKDYEQYF. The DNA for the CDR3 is TGCAGCGTTGTAAAGGACTACGAGCAGTACTTC.

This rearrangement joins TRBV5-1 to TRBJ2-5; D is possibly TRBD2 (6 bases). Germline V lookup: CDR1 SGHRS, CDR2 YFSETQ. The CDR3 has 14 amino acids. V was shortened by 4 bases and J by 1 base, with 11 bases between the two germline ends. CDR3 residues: CASSLSSAQETQYF. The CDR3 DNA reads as TGCGCCAGCAGCCTTTCTAGCGCCCAAGAGACCCAGTACTTC.

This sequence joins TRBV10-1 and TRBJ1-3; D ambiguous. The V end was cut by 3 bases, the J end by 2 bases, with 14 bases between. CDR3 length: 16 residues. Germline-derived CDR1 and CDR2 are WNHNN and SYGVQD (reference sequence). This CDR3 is CASSEGWGSTGNTIYF. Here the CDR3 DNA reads TGCGCCAGCAGTGAAGGGTGGGGTTCCACTGGAAACACCATATATTTT.

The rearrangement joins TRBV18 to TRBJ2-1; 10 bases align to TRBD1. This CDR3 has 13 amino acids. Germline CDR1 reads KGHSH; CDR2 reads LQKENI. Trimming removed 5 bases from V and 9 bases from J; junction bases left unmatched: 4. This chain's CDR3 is CASSSDRGTEQFF. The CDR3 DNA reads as TGTGCCAGCTCATCGGACAGGGGGACTGAGCAGTTCTTC.

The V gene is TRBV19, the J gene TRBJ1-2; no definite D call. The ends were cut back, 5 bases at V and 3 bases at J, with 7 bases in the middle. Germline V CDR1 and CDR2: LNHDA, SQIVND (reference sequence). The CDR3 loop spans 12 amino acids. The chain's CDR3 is CASSPSDYGYTF. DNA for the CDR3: TGTGCCAGTAGTCCAAGTGACTATGGCTACACCTTC.

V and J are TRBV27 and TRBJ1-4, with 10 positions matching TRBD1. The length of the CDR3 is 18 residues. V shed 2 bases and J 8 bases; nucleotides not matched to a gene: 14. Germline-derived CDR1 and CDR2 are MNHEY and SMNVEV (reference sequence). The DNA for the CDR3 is TGTGCCAGCAGTTTAATGACAGGGGGCGAGACTTTCGGGGAAAAACTGTTTTTT. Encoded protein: CASSLMTGGETFGEKLFF.

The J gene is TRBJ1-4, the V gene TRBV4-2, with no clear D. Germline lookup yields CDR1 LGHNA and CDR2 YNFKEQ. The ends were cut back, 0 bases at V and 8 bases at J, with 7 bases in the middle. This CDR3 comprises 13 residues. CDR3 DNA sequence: TGTGCCAGCAGCCAAGATGAGGGCGAAAAACTGTTTTTT. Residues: CASSQDEGEKLFF.

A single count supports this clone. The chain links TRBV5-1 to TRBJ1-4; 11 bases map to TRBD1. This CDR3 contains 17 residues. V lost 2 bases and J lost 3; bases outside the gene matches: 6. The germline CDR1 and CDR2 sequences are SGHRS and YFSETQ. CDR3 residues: CASSFGQGAKANEKLFF. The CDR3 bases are TGCGCCAGCAGCTTCGGACAGGGGGCGAAGGCTAATGAAAAACTGTTTTTT.

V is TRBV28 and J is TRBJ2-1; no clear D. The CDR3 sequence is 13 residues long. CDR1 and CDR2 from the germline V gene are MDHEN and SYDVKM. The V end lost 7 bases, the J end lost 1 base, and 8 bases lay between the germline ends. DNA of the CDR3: TGTGCCAGCAACGACGGGTCCTACAATGAGCAGTTCTTC. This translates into CASNDGSYNEQFF.

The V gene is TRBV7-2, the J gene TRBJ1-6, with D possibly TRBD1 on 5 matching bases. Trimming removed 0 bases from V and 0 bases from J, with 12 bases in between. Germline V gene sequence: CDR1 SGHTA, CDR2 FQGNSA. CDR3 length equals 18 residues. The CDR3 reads CASSLASRGSSYNSPLHF. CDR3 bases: TGTGCCAGCAGCTTAGCGAGTCGGGGCAGCTCCTATAATTCACCCCTCCACTTT.

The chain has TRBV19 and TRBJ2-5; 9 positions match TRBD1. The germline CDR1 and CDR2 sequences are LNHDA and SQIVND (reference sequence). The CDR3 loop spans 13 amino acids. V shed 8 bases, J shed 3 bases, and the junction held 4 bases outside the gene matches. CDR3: CASQGTGKETQYF. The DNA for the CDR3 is TGTGCCAGTCAAGGGACAGGGAAAGAGACCCAGTACTTC.

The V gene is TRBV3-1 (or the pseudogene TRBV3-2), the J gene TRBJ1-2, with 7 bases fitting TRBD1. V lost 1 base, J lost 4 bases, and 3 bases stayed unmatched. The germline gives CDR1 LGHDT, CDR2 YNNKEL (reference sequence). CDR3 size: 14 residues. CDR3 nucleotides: TGTGCCAGCAGCCAAGCAGGGGGGGGCTATGGCTACACCTTC. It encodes CASSQAGGGYGYTF.

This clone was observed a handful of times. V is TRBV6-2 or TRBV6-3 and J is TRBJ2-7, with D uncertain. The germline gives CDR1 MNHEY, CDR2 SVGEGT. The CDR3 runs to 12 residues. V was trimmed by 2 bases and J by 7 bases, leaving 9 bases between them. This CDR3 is CASSYGSWEQYF. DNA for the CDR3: TGTGCCAGCAGTTACGGGTCATGGGAGCAGTACTTC.

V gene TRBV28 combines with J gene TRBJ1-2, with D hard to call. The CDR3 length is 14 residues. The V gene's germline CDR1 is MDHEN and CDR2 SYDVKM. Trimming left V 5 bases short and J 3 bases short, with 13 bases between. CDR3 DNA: TGTGCCAGCAGTCCTCGCCAGCTCCACTATGGCTACACCTTC. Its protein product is CASSPRQLHYGYTF.

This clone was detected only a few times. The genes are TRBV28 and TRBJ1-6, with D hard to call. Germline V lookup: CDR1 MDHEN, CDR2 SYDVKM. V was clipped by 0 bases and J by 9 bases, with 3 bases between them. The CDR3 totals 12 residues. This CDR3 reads CASSLWGSPLHF. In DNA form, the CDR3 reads TGTGCCAGCAGTTTATGGGGTTCACCCCTCCACTTT.

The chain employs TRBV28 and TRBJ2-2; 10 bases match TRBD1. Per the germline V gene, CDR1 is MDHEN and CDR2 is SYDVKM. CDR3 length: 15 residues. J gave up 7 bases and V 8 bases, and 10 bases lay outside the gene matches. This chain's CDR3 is CASGSGTGANGELFF. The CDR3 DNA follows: TGTGCCAGCGGATCCGGGACAGGGGCGAACGGGGAGCTGTTTTTT.

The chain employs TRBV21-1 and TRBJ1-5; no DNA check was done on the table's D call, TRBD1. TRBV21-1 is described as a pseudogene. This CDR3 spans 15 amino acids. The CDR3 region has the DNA TGTGCCAGCAACCTACCGGGACATAGCAATCAGCCCCAGCATTTT. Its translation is CASNLPGHSNQPQHF.

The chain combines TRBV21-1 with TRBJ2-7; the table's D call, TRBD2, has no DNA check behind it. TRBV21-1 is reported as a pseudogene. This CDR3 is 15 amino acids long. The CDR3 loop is CASSKRIAGPYEQYF. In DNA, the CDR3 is TGTGCCAGCAGCAAAAGAATAGCGGGACCTTACGAGCAGTACTTC.

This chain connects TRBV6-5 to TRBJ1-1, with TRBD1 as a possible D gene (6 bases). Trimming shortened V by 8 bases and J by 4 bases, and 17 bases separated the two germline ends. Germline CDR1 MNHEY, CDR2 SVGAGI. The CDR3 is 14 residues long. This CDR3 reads CASFRPGDGTEAFF. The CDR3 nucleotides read TGTGCCAGCTTCAGGCCAGGGGATGGCACTGAAGCTTTCTTT.

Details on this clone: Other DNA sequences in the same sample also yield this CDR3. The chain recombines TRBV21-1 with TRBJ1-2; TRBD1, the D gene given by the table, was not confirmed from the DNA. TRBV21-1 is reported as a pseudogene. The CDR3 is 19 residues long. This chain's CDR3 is CASSKLKGVSGQGNYGYTF. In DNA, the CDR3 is TGTGCCAGCAGCAAACTTAAGGGCGTTTCGGGACAGGGTAACTATGGCTACACCTTC.

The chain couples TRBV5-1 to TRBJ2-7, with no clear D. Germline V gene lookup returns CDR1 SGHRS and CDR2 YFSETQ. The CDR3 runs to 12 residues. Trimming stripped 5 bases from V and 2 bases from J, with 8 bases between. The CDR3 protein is CASRGDTYEQYF. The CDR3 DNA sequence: TGCGCCAGCAGGGGTGACACCTACGAGCAGTACTTC.

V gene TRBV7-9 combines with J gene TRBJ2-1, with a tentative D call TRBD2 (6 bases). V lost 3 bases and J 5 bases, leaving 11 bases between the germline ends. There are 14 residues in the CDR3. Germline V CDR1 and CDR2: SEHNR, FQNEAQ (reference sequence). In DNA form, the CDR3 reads TGTGCCAGCAGCTTGGGGGGTGCAGACAATGAGCAGTTCTTC. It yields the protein CASSLGGADNEQFF.